This entry is about one TCR beta chain. The length of the CDR3 is 15 residues. V lost 3 bases, J lost 4 bases, and 2 bases stayed unmatched. Germline lookup yields CDR1 SGHDN and CDR2 FVKESK. This sample is drawn from a study of T cell responses to AZD1222 COVID-19 vaccine. Only in-frame clones appear in the TCRdb table, and some are missing; sequencing was by immunoSEQ multiplex PCR. The repertoire holds about 78,000 clones, with about nine tenths as singletons. The chain uses TRBV14 and TRBJ2-2; TRBD2 aligns across 10 bases. The receptor comes from an adult in good health. Specimen: peripheral blood, collected on day 0 of AZD1222 vaccination. CDR3 region: CASSQRLAGTGELFF. The CDR3 bases are TGTGCCAGCAGCCAGCGACTAGCGGGCACCGGGGAGCTGTTTTTT.